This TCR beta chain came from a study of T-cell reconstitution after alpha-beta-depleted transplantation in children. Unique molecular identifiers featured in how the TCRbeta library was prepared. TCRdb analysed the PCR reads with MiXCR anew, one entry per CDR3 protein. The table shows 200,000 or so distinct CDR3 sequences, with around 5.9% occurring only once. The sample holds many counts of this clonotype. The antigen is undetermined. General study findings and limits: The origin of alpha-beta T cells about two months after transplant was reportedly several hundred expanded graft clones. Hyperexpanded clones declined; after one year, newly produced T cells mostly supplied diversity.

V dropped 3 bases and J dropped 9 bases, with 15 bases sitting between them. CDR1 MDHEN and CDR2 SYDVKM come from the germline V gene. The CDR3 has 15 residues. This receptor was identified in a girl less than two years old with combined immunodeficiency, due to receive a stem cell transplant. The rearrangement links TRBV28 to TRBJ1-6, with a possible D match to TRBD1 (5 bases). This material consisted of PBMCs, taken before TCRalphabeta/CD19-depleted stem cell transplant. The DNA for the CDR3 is TGTGCCAGCAGTTTTAGCAGGGCCGATATTTCACCCCTCCACTTT. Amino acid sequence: CASSFSRADISPLHF.